This T cell receptor (beta chain) appears in the sequencing data of a study of radiation and T cells in renal cell carcinoma. Study-level information: Nephrectomy followed 15 Gy stereotactic body radiation by 4 weeks.

The data were produced by immunoSEQ multiplex PCR, yet TCRdb's version contains in-frame clones alone and is incomplete. The sample gives approximately 45,000 clones, 65% to 90% of which show up once; around 29% is in the top ten. Time point specified: baseline pretreatment blood. Treatment described: 15 Gy SBRT to primary tumor, nephrectomy 4 weeks later. The CDR3 contains 17 residues. Germline values: CDR1 SGDLS, CDR2 YYNGEE. With 0 bases removed from V and 7 bases from J, the gap between germline ends came to 19 bases. Of note for this clone: Its antigen is not known.

Study-level points and caveats: In blood, top tumor clones expanded by 2 weeks, shrinking by 4.

The V and J genes are TRBV9 and TRBJ2-2, with D uncertain. The sequencing here drew on blood, taken from a patient whose treatment included radiotherapy and nephrectomy. The sequence was collected from a woman aged 70-85 years with renal cell carcinoma. CDR3 sequence reads: CASSVATSWDTIGELFF. The DNA of the CDR3 is TGTGCCAGCAGCGTAGCTACATCCTGGGATACGATCGGGGAGCTGTTTTTT.